These 12 T cell receptor beta chains came from one sample sequenced in a study of blood T cell repertoires in COVID-19. Profiled with immunoSEQ multiplex PCR; TCRdb holds only in-frame clones, not every one. This table holds hundreds of thousands of clones, 83% found once. The sequencing input was PBMCs or T cells enriched from blood (not recorded which). These receptor sequences come from a woman between 35 and 50 years old who had been exposed to COVID-19.

The gene calls are TRBV7-3 and TRBJ1-1; D remains unclear. CDR3 length: 17 amino acids. The V gene's germline CDR1 is SGHTA and CDR2 FQGTGA. V was cut by 0 bases and J by 3 bases, with 17 bases left in between. CDR3 nucleotide sequence: TGTGCCAGCAGCTTAACGCCTAGCTACTTTGAGTACACTGAAGCTTTCTTT. Amino acids: CASSLTPSYFEYTEAFF.

This sequence joins TRBV18 and TRBJ1-1; tentative D call: TRBD1 (5 bases). The CDR3 contains 15 residues. Trimming stripped 5 bases from V and 2 bases from J, with 15 bases between. Germline V gene lookup returns CDR1 KGHSH and CDR2 LQKENI. The CDR3 DNA sequence: TGTGCCAGCTCATCGTCATTACAGGTAAACACTGAAGCTTTCTTT. Protein: CASSSSLQVNTEAFF. Full variable domain (rest looked up from reference TRBV18 and TRBJ1-1): NAGVMQNPRHLVRRRGQEARLRCSPMKGHSHVYWYRQLPEEGLKFMVYLQKENIIDESGMPKERFSAEFPKEGPSILRIQQVVRGDSAAYFCASSSSLQVNTEAFFGQGTRLTVV.

The gene calls are TRBV6-1 and TRBJ2-4; 12 nucleotides match TRBD2. CDR1 is MNHNS and CDR2 is SASEGT in the germline V gene. The CDR3 sequence is 20 residues long. The V segment lost 0 bases and the J segment 1 base; nucleotides outside the gene matches: 10. The CDR3 is CASSEAHLAGGQKAKNIQYF. CDR3 DNA: TGTGCCAGCAGTGAAGCGCATCTAGCGGGGGGGCAAAAGGCCAAAAACATTCAGTACTTC.

The gene calls are TRBV18 and TRBJ2-6, with 8 bases identical to TRBD1. J lost 0 bases, V lost 1 base, and 8 bases had no gene match. Germline values: CDR1 KGHSH, CDR2 LQKENI. This CDR3 spans 19 amino acids. The CDR3 DNA reads TGTGCCAGCTCACCACTCCCGACAGGGGTTTTCTCTGGGGCCAACGTCCTGACTTTC. Amino acids: CASSPLPTGVFSGANVLTF.

The CDR3 here is CASSKGGAQETQYF. The CDR3 DNA sequence: TGCGCCAGCAGTAAAGGGGGGGCCCAAGAGACCCAGTACTTC. The rearrangement links TRBV5-1 to TRBJ2-5; the D gene is possibly TRBD2 (7 bases). The V gene lost 5 bases and the J gene lost 1 base, with 12 bases spanning the gap. This CDR3 region has 14 residues. In germline, CDR1 is SGHRS, CDR2 YFSETQ.

In this sample, this clone turned up a few times. The CDR3 region has the DNA TGTGCCAGCAGCCGACGGACAGGGGATGGCTACACCTTC. Protein: CASSRRTGDGYTF. This sequence joins TRBV2 and TRBJ1-2, with 9 bases identical to TRBD1. The trim removed 6 bases at V and 6 bases at J, leaving 5 bases unmatched. The CDR3 length is 13 residues. Germline V lookup: CDR1 SNHLY, CDR2 FYNNEI.

The chain has TRBV2 and TRBJ2-3; 9 bases align to TRBD2. V lost 6 bases to trimming and J lost 2 bases; unmatched junction nucleotides: 6. The CDR3 is 15 amino acids. Looked up from germline, CDR1 is SNHLY and CDR2 is FYNNEI. The CDR3 spells CASRMTSGNTDTQYF. CDR3 bases: TGTGCCAGCAGAATGACTAGCGGAAACACAGATACGCAGTATTTT.

For the CDR3, the DNA is TGTGCCAGCAGGACCCTGACACGGGGAGCGAAACAGCCCCAGCATTTT. Protein: CASRTLTRGAKQPQHF. The chain couples TRBV28 to TRBJ1-5; no reliable D call. Germline assignment: CDR1 MDHEN and CDR2 SYDVKM. CDR3 size: 16 residues. V was trimmed by 6 bases and J by 7 bases, leaving 22 bases between them.

This clone was observed once. The J gene is TRBJ1-2, the V gene TRBV5-4; the match to TRBD1 covers 7 bases. The CDR3 covers 14 residues. V lost 4 bases, J lost 2 bases, and 5 bases stayed unmatched. Per germline, CDR1 SGHNT and CDR2 YYREEE (reference sequence). As DNA, the CDR3 is TGTGCCAGCAGCCTTGGGACAGAAAACTATGGCTACACCTTC. Protein product: CASSLGTENYGYTF.

V and J are TRBV6-5 and TRBJ1-1; the match to TRBD1 covers 11 bases. The CDR3 is 14 amino acids. Germline assignment: CDR1 MNHEY and CDR2 SVGAGI. V was clipped by 6 bases and J by 10 bases; unmatched bases: 10. CDR3 protein: CASSRTGQGEVAFF. The CDR3 coding sequence is TGTGCCAGCAGCCGGACGGGACAGGGGGAAGTAGCTTTCTTT.

The V gene is TRBV29-1, the J gene TRBJ1-5, with D maybe TRBD1 (6 bases). The CDR3 runs 13 residues. Germline CDR1 is SQVTM and CDR2 is ANQGSEA. V lost 4 bases to trimming and J lost 5 bases, with 12 bases between them. Written as DNA, the CDR3 is TGCAGCGTTGCGACAGGACCTCATCAGCCCCAGCATTTT. As protein: CSVATGPHQPQHF.

The chain uses TRBV6-6 and TRBJ1-5; no definite D call. V was shortened by 7 bases and J by 1 base, with 8 bases between the two germline ends. The CDR3 contains 13 residues. CDR1 and CDR2 from the germline V gene are MNHNY and SVGAGI (reference sequence). CDR3 DNA sequence: TGTGCCAGCATGCCCGGGAGCAATCAGCCCCAGCATTTT. This encodes CASMPGSNQPQHF.